Following are 5 T cell receptor beta chains from one sample sequenced in a study of HIV-infected patients and healthy controls. MiXCR was run by TCRdb on the 5' RACE reads, yielding one entry per CDR3 protein. Of under 70,000 distinct CDR3 sequences listed, 15% to 20% are singletons. Sequencing was done on a sample of CD4+ T cells from blood. All receptors come from a human donor in good health.

This clonotype was seen more than once but under ten times. This sequence joins TRBV6-2 or TRBV6-3 and TRBJ2-3; 9 nucleotides match TRBD2. CDR3 length: 15 amino acids. Per germline, CDR1 MNHEY and CDR2 SVGEGT. Trimming removed 5 bases from V and 1 base from J; junction bases left unmatched: 4. The CDR3 sequence is CASSTERGGTDTQYF. In DNA form, the CDR3 reads TGTGCCAGCAGTACGGAGCGGGGGGGCACAGATACGCAGTATTTT.

V usage is TRBV6-5 and J usage is TRBJ2-5; TRBD2 matches 14 bases. Per germline, CDR1 MNHEY and CDR2 SVGAGI. CDR3 length: 18 residues. V was clipped by 4 bases and J by 6 bases; unmatched bases: 13. Written as DNA, the CDR3 is TGTGCCAGCAGTTCATTTGGACTAGCGGGAGGCGTCCTAAAGACCCAGTACTTC. Its translation is CASSSFGLAGGVLKTQYF.

This clonotype came up a few times. The chain carries TRBV20-1 and TRBJ1-1; D unclear. This CDR3 has 14 amino acids. V lost 5 bases to trimming and J lost 1 base, with 14 bases between them. In germline, CDR1 is DFQATT, CDR2 SNEGSKA (reference sequence). Here the CDR3 DNA reads TGCAGTGCTGGTGACCGACGCGGGAACACTGAAGCTTTCTTT. Its protein is CSAGDRRGNTEAFF.

This clonotype has a handful of counts. This sequence joins TRBV18 and TRBJ2-7; D may be TRBD1 (6 bases). Germline V CDR1 and CDR2: KGHSH, LQKENI. V lost 0 bases and J 7 bases, leaving 10 bases between the germline ends. The CDR3 is made up of 13 amino acids. CDR3 region: CASSPPGAQEQYF. The CDR3 bases are TGTGCCAGCTCACCACCGGGGGCGCAAGAGCAGTACTTC.

V usage is TRBV20-1 and J usage is TRBJ2-7; 9 bases align to TRBD2. J gave up 5 bases and V 5 bases, and 10 bases lay outside the gene matches. The CDR3 totals 14 residues. The V gene's germline CDR1 is DFQATT and CDR2 SNEGSKA (reference sequence). The CDR3 spells CSARLAGFWNEQYF. The CDR3 DNA is TGCAGTGCTCGCCTAGCGGGATTTTGGAACGAGCAGTACTTC.